Each of the 18 T cell receptor beta chains below was sequenced from the same sample in a study of pediatric ulcerative colitis (dated by TCRdb to about 2019). The method was the immunoSEQ multiplex PCR assay. Sourced from immuneACCESS, this table was stored by TCRdb with only in-frame sequences that have V and J called. A share of the clones is absent; for the studies checked, an unresolved V gene accounts for under half, and the remainder has no known explanation. For this sample the table gives about 36,000 clones, of which about 80% were detected only once. About 0.7% of the sample belongs to the ten largest clones. During colonoscopy, one to two pinch biopsies were obtained from the rectum for research purposes. Sample: gut tissue. The receptors shown here come from a boy aged 10-17 years with moderate ulcerative colitis.

V is TRBV25-1 and J is TRBJ1-1; TRBD1 matches 8 bases. V was clipped by 6 bases and J by 6 bases; unmatched bases: 6. The CDR3 consists of 13 residues. Per germline, CDR1 MGHDK and CDR2 SYGVNS. CDR3 loop: CASRPQTGAEAFF. The CDR3 bases are TGTGCCAGCAGACCGCAGACAGGGGCTGAAGCTTTCTTT.

This chain links TRBV6-5 with TRBJ2-5; 8 bases align to TRBD1. Germline loops: CDR1 MNHEY, CDR2 SVGAGI. J gave up 2 bases and V 5 bases, and 7 bases lay outside the gene matches. The CDR3 totals 15 residues. The CDR3 coding sequence is TGTGCCAGCAGTCGAGGACAGGGTCGGCAAGAGACCCAGTACTTC. It is translated as CASSRGQGRQETQYF.

Judged by abundance, this clone is medium-sized. V is TRBV6-4 and J is TRBJ2-6; D not certain. Trimming pared 6 bases from V and 3 bases from J, leaving 15 bases between. Germline V gene data show CDR1 as MRHNA and CDR2 as SNTAGT. The CDR3 runs to 16 residues. The chain's CDR3 is CASSQTLSYGANVLTF. The CDR3 DNA reads as TGTGCCAGCAGCCAGACCCTTAGTTATGGGGCCAACGTCCTGACTTTC.

The chain recombines TRBV6-4 with TRBJ2-3; either TRBD1 or TRBD2 may fit D (5 bases each). The germline gives CDR1 MRHNA, CDR2 SNTAGT. Trimming removed 4 bases at V and 0 bases at J, with 8 bases between. The CDR3 runs 14 residues. CDR3 amino acids: CASSGDGSTDTQYF. In DNA form, the CDR3 reads TGTGCCAGCAGTGGGGACGGAAGCACAGATACGCAGTATTTT.

The genes are TRBV7-8 and TRBJ2-7, with D perhaps TRBD2 (6 bases). The length of the CDR3 is 13 residues. Between the trimmed V and J ends, which lost 1 base and 6 bases, there was a span of 10 bases. Germline CDR1 and CDR2: SGHVS and FQNEAQ. Here the CDR3 DNA reads TGTGCCAGCAGCTTAGGGCCCGGGGGCGAGCAGTACTTC. The encoded protein is CASSLGPGGEQYF. Drawing the rest from reference TRBV7-8 and TRBJ2-7, the complete variable domain is GAGVSQSPRYKVAKRGQDVALRCDPISGHVSLFWYQQALGQGPEFLTYFQNEAQLDKSGLPSDRFFAERPEGSVSTLKIQRTQQEDSAVYLCASSLGPGGEQYFGPGTRLTVT.

The chain employs TRBV12-5 and TRBJ2-7, with 12 bases fitting TRBD2. Per the germline V gene, CDR1 is LGHNT and CDR2 is FRNRAP. J gave up 4 bases and V 6 bases, and 13 bases lay outside the gene matches. The CDR3 length is 17 residues. Here the CDR3 reads CASGGAQTSGRSYEQYF. The CDR3 DNA reads TGTGCTAGTGGCGGAGCTCAGACTAGCGGGAGATCTTACGAGCAGTACTTC. The complete variable domain, with remaining parts taken from reference TRBV12-5 and TRBJ2-7, reads DARVTQTPRHKVTEMGQEVTMRCQPILGHNTVFWYRQTMMQGLELLAYFRNRAPLDDSGMPKDRFSAEMPDATLATLKIQPSEPRDSAVYFCASGGAQTSGRSYEQYFGPGTRLTVT.

The chain has TRBV7-9 and TRBJ2-7; 9 bases are a match to TRBD1. Germline CDR1 SEHNR, CDR2 FQNEAQ (reference sequence). The length of the CDR3 is 16 residues. Unmatched junction bases numbered 12, after V lost 7 bases and J lost 2 bases. CDR3 DNA sequence: TGTGCCAGCACCCTTCCGGGACAGGGACCCCCCTACGAGCAGTACTTC. This codes for CASTLPGQGPPYEQYF.

The genes are TRBV28 and TRBJ2-3; unclear D gene. The CDR3 sequence is 13 residues long. Trimming took 5 bases from V and 6 from J, leaving 12 bases between them. Germline lookup yields CDR1 MDHEN and CDR2 SYDVKM. The CDR3 here is CASSPPGYDTQYF. Written as DNA, the CDR3 is TGTGCCAGCAGTCCACCGGGCTACGATACGCAGTATTTT.

The chain recombines TRBV2 with TRBJ2-1; D gene ambiguous. The V end lost 10 bases, the J end lost 4 bases, and 8 bases lay between the germline ends. CDR3 length equals 11 residues. Germline lookup yields CDR1 SNHLY and CDR2 FYNNEI. CDR3 sequence: CATRLYNEQFF. CDR3 coding DNA: TGTGCCACAAGACTGTACAATGAGCAGTTCTTC.

The chain combines TRBV28 with TRBJ1-2; 8 positions match TRBD1. Germline lookup yields CDR1 MDHEN and CDR2 SYDVKM. The CDR3 length is 15 residues. Trimming took 5 bases from V and 4 from J; bases not matched to a gene: 9. The CDR3: CASSTQGAQGYGYTF. The CDR3 DNA reads TGTGCCAGCAGTACCCAGGGGGCGCAGGGCTATGGCTACACCTTC.

J is TRBJ1-5 and V is TRBV28; 9 bases match TRBD1. Per germline, CDR1 MDHEN and CDR2 SYDVKM. The ends lost 5 bases at V and 4 bases at J; junction bases unmatched: 9. The CDR3 spans 16 residues. CDR3 sequence reads: CASSLTGTGNNQPQHF. CDR3 sequence (DNA): TGTGCCAGCAGTCTAACCGGGACAGGGAATAATCAGCCCCAGCATTTT. The whole variable domain, remainder taken from reference TRBV28 and TRBJ1-5, is DVKVTQSSRYLVKRTGEKVFLECVQDMDHENMFWYRQDPGLGLRLIYFSYDVKMKEKGDIPEGYSVSREKKERFSLILESASTNQTSMYLCASSLTGTGNNQPQHFGDGTRLSIL.

The chain recombines TRBV11-2 with TRBJ2-6; TRBD1 aligns across 11 bases. Germline lookup yields CDR1 SGHAT and CDR2 FQNNGV. Trimming cost V 5 bases and J 4 bases; bases outside gene matches: 13. The CDR3 contains 19 residues. The chain's CDR3 is CASSPIPGQGAQGANVLTF. CDR3 in DNA: TGTGCCAGCAGCCCGATTCCCGGACAGGGGGCGCAAGGGGCCAACGTCCTGACTTTC.

This clone has more than one count but fewer than ten. J is TRBJ1-5 and V is TRBV6-4; D remains ambiguous. The CDR3 runs 13 residues. CDR1 and CDR2 from the germline V gene are MRHNA and SNTAGT. V lost 3 bases and J 1 base, leaving 4 bases between the germline ends. The CDR3 sequence: CASSEGSNQPQHF. The CDR3 DNA reads as TGTGCCAGCAGTGAGGGGAGCAATCAGCCCCAGCATTTT.

This clone was counted a few times. The V gene is TRBV15, the J gene TRBJ1-2; no definite D call. The CDR3 is made up of 15 amino acids. Germline V gene data show CDR1 as LNHNV and CDR2 as YYDKDF (reference sequence). The ends were cut back, 6 bases at V and 6 bases at J, with 20 bases in the middle. The CDR3 is CATRPWSRPGDGYTF. The CDR3 coding sequence is TGTGCCACCAGGCCATGGAGCAGGCCCGGGGATGGCTACACCTTC.

This clone was seen just once. CDR3 in DNA: TGTGCCAGCAGCCTGGGGGCGGGAGCCGAGACCCAGTACTTC. Encoded protein: CASSLGAGAETQYF. The chain carries TRBV6-6 and TRBJ2-5, with D perhaps matching TRBD2 (7 bases). The V gene's germline CDR1 is MNHNY and CDR2 SVGAGI (reference sequence). The CDR3 is made up of 14 amino acids. Deletions cut 6 bases from V and 5 bases from J, with 16 bases between.

CDR3 nucleotide sequence: TGTGCCTGGAGTTCGACGGACGGGGCTTTCTTT. The encoded protein is CAWSSTDGAFF. The chain combines TRBV30 with TRBJ1-1, with no clear D. The germline V gene encodes CDR1 GTSNPN and CDR2 SVGIG (reference sequence). The CDR3 runs 11 residues. V shed 2 bases and J shed 11 bases, with 12 bases lying between them. Complete variable domain (other parts from reference TRBV30 and TRBJ1-1): SQTIHQWPATLVQPVGSPLSLECTVEGTSNPNLYWYRQAAGRGLQLLFYSVGIGQISSEVPQNLSASRPQDRQFILSSKKLLLSDSGFYLCAWSSTDGAFFGQGTRLTVV.

J is TRBJ1-1 and V is TRBV5-1, with TRBD1 matching over 11 bases. The germline CDR1 and CDR2 sequences are SGHRS and YFSETQ. With V trimmed by 3 bases and J by 5 bases, 6 bases remained unmatched. CDR3 size: 15 residues. DNA of the CDR3: TGCGCCAGCAGCTGGACAGGGGGCGAGGGAACTGAAGCTTTCTTT. This translates into CASSWTGGEGTEAFF.

This clone appeared a single time. This chain links TRBV9 with TRBJ2-5, with 11 bases that match TRBD2. CDR1 is SGDLS and CDR2 is YYNGEE in the germline V gene. The CDR3 consists of 16 residues. After removal of 0 bases from V and 2 bases from J, the junction contained 3 bases not matched to a gene. The CDR3 DNA is TGTGCCAGCAGCGTAGGGCCTAGCGGGGGGCAAGAGACCCAGTACTTC. This encodes CASSVGPSGGQETQYF.